This entry features one T cell receptor (beta chain) sequence. Its antigen is not known. Related graft donors supplied nonmyeloablative bone marrow transplants, and mixed chimerism was transient. CD4+CD25+CD127- Tregs, CD4+CD25- non-Tregs, CD4 and CD8 cells were sorted. This entry comes from a study of Tregs in tolerant kidney transplant recipients. Study-wide results and caveats: Biological reproducibility was not directly addressed in this study. Few patients were studied, so findings need validation in larger groups.

Produced via immunoSEQ multiplex PCR; TCRdb's table is partial and in-frame only. The sample contains about 50,000 clones, about nine tenths of which appear only once. CDR1 is MDHEN, CDR2 SYDVKM, per germline. This CDR3 spans 13 amino acids. V lost 6 bases and J lost 7; bases outside the gene matches: 9. The input for sequencing was CD8+ T cells from blood (PBMCs), taken 12 months after the transplant. The TCR comes from a human patient who received a combined kidney and bone marrow transplant. Some T cells may trace back to the graft donor. The gene calls are TRBV28 and TRBJ2-7; 7 bases agree with TRBD1. CDR3 bases: TGTGCCAGCAGGCTACCGACAGGGAATGAGCAGTACTTC. This gives the protein CASRLPTGNEQYF.